Given below is one TCR beta chain in context. Methods used by the authors: Reference gene primer amplification in the assay estimated nucleated cell counts. TCRdb's table, derived via immunoSEQ multiplex PCR, lists solely in-frame clones and lacks some. The V and J calls and clone size are taken from that table; D and trimming were inferred from the DNA. Of approximately 100,000 clones listed, around 82% are singletons. Trimming removed 6 bases from V and 4 bases from J, with 11 bases in between. The length of the CDR3 is 12 residues. From germline, CDR1 is SGHDT and CDR2 YYEEEE. This sample stems from a study of blood T cell repertoires in COVID-19. Across the whole study: The origin of the acute and convalescent COVID-19 samples was the United States, Italy and Spain. Nucleic acid was either cDNA or gDNA, and it came from T cells, B-cell-depleted T cells, or PBMCs.

The sequencing input was peripheral blood. This chain connects TRBV5-6 to TRBJ2-7, with a weak D call TRBD1 (6 bases). The clonotype comes from a human donor in a cohort sampled during active COVID-19. The CDR3 DNA is TGTGCCAGCACCATACAGGGTTACGAGCAGTACTTC. Protein product: CASTIQGYEQYF.